The 2 T cell receptor beta chains reported below all come from one sample, sequenced in a study of human T cells and chemical hapten exposure. MiXCR, run by TCRdb on the RACE reads, gives a single entry per CDR3 protein. The data hold roughly 89,000 distinct CDR3 sequences, with approximately 10% observed a single time. This sample's time point: patch test 3, about 24 weeks after DPC sensitization. Specified treatment: therapeutic diphenylcyclopropenone sensitization with weekly scalp DPC. The material was whole blood, obtained in connection with sensitization to the hapten diphenylcyclopropenone (DPC). These receptors were obtained from a woman under 40 with alopecia areata. Some clones in this sample may be carry-over from other donors' samples.

At least ten counts were recorded for this clonotype. The chain links TRBV6-1 to TRBJ1-5; tentatively, D is TRBD1 (6 bases). The CDR3 length is 15 residues. Germline lookup yields CDR1 MNHNS and CDR2 SASEGT. The V end lost 1 base, the J end lost 6 bases, and 13 bases lay between the germline ends. The CDR3 DNA reads TGTGCCAGCAGTGAAGGAGGGGGAACGATTCAGCCCCAGCATTTT. Protein sequence: CASSEGGGTIQPQHF.

This clonotype has at least ten counts. The V call is TRBV29-1, the J call TRBJ2-5; tentative D call: TRBD1 (5 bases). The CDR3 covers 12 residues. Between the trimmed V and J ends, which lost 7 bases and 5 bases, there was a span of 14 bases. Germline-derived CDR1 and CDR2 are SQVTM and ANQGSEA. CDR3 sequence (DNA): TGCAGCGGAAAGACAGCTGTGGAGACCCAGTACTTC. Protein sequence: CSGKTAVETQYF. Supplemented by reference TRBV29-1 and TRBJ2-5, the full variable domain reads SAVISQKPSRDICQRGTSLTIQCQVDSQVTMMFWYRQQPGQSLTLIATANQGSEATYESGFVIDKFPISRPNLTFSTLTVSNMSPEDSSIYLCSGKTAVETQYFGPGTRLLVL.